Listed below are T cell receptor beta chains from one sample, sequenced in a study of T-cell reconstitution after alpha-beta-depleted transplantation in children. TCRdb recomputed calls from the PCR reads with MiXCR, one row per CDR3 protein. The data contain approximately 300,000 distinct CDR3 sequences, roughly 11% of them singletons. The sample here was peripheral blood, taken 180 days after TCRalphabeta/CD19-depleted stem cell transplant. These receptors all stem from a male patient between 2 and 10 years old who had a stem cell transplant for chronic granulomatous disease, so the T cells may come from the graft donor. Both conserved end residues are trimmed from each CDR3. Fields, in order: V gene, J gene, CDR3 protein.

>TRBV18|TRBJ2-7
ASSPPIGQRLTYEQY
>TRBV20-1|TRBJ2-2
SARDGQPTGELF
>TRBV9|TRBJ2-6
ASSPQTGPGANVLT
>TRBV4-2|TRBJ2-7
ASSQDGAYEQY
>TRBV12-3/TRBV12-4|TRBJ2-5
ASSRDLGETQY
>TRBV28|TRBJ2-7
ASSFTGGGYEQY
>TRBV28|TRBJ2-3
ASGIQDSSSTDTQY
>TRBV3-1|TRBJ2-3
ASSQDPRDTQY
>TRBV29-1|TRBJ1-2
SATRGSDGYT
>TRBV7-9|TRBJ2-5
ASSTGTKQETQY
>TRBV5-1|TRBJ2-2
ASSFWTGTTGELF